This TCR beta chain was sequenced in a study of long-term antiretroviral therapy in people with HIV. Before DNA extraction, roughly 1-11 million cryopreserved PBMC were held in the samples. Study results and caveats: Diversity measured after ART increased yet remained under transplant donor controls. Compared with controls, HIV repertoires showed narrower CDR3 length ranges.

The sample holds one count of this clone. The antigen remains undetermined. The CDR3 extends over 17 amino acids. Germline V gene data show CDR1 as SGHRS and CDR2 as YFSETQ. Trimming cost V 5 bases and J 0 bases; bases outside gene matches: 7. Version v3.0 of the immunoSEQ assay ran at survey level. Sequencing was directed toward about 40,000-55,000 T-cell genomes in each sample. Assay used: immunoSEQ multiplex PCR; TCRdb lists only in-frame clones, some missing. The table has approximately 33,000 clones, 83% seen once; the top ten hold 7.9%. The sequence was collected from a man aged 18 to 29 with HIV. The chain employs TRBV5-1 and TRBJ2-4; 11 bases are shared with TRBD2. The sequencing used unsorted PBMCs, collected 0.4 years before starting antiretroviral therapy. The CDR3 DNA reads as TGCGCCAGCAGTTTAGTGGGACTAGCGGAAGCCAAAAACATTCAGTACTTC. Residues: CASSLVGLAEAKNIQYF.